This entry is about one T cell receptor (beta chain). Trimming pared 7 bases from V and 8 bases from J, leaving 12 bases between. CDR3 length equals 13 residues. Germline V lookup: CDR1 SNHLY, CDR2 FYNNEI. The data were obtained in a study of blood T cell repertoires in COVID-19. Using immunoSEQ multiplex PCR, the repertoire was profiled, and TCRdb retains in-frame clones only, with some absent. Of over 300,000 clones listed, 86% are singletons. The chain uses TRBV2 and TRBJ1-6, with D hard to call. The clonotype comes from a woman between 50 and 59 years old with acute or convalescent COVID-19. The specimen sequenced was peripheral blood. The CDR3 nucleotides are TGTGCCAGCAACGTTGAGGTTGATTCACCCCTCCACTTT. Translating it yields CASNVEVDSPLHF. Full variable domain (rest looked up from reference TRBV2 and TRBJ1-6): EPEVTQTPSHQVTQMGQEVILRCVPISNHLYFYWYRQILGQKVEFLVSFYNNEISEKSEIFDDQFSVERPDGSNFTLKIRSTKLEDSAMYFCASNVEVDSPLHFGNGTRLTVT.